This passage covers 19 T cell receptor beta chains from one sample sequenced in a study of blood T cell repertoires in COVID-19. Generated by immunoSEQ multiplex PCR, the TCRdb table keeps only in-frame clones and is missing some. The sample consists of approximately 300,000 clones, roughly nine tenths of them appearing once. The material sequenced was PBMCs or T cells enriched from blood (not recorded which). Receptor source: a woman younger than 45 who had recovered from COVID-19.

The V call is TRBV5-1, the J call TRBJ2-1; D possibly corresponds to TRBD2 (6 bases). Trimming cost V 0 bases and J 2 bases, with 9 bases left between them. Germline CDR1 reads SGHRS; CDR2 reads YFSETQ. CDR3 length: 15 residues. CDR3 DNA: TGCGCCAGCAGCTTGGATCGCGGGGCCTACAATGAGCAGTTCTTC. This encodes CASSLDRGAYNEQFF.

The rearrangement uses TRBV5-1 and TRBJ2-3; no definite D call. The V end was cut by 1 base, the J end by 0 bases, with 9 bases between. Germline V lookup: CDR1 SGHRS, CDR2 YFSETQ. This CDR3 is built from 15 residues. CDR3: CASSLPSTSTDTQYF. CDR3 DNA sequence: TGCGCCAGCAGCTTGCCTTCAACTAGCACAGATACGCAGTATTTT.

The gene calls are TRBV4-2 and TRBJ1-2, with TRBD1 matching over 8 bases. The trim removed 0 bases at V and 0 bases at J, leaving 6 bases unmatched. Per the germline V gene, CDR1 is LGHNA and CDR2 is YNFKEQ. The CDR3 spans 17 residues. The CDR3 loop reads CASSQEGQVIANYGYTF. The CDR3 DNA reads TGTGCCAGCAGCCAAGAGGGACAGGTGATAGCTAACTATGGCTACACCTTC.

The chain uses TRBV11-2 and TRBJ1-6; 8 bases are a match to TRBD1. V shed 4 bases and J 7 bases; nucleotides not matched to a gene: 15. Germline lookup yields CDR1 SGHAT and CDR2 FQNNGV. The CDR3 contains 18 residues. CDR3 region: CASSSIRKTGEGNSPLHF. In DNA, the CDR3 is TGTGCCAGCAGCTCCATAAGAAAGACAGGGGAGGGCAATTCACCCCTCCACTTT. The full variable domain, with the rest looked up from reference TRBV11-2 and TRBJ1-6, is EAGVAQSPRYKIIEKRQSVAFWCNPISGHATLYWYQQILGQGPKLLIQFQNNGVVDDSQLPKDRFSAERLKGVDSTLKIQPAKLEDSAVYLCASSSIRKTGEGNSPLHFGNGTRLTVT.

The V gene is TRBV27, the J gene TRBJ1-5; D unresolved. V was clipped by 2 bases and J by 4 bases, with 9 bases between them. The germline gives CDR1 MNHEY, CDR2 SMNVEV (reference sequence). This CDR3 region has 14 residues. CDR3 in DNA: TGTGCCAGCAGTTTACAATTCAGGAATCAGCCCCAGCATTTT. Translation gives CASSLQFRNQPQHF.

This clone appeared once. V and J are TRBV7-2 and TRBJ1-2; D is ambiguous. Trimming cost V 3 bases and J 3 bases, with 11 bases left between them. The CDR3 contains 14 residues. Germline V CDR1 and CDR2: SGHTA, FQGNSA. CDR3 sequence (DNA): TGTGCCAGCAGCTTCCACTCCGGGGACTATGGCTACACCTTC. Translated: CASSFHSGDYGYTF.

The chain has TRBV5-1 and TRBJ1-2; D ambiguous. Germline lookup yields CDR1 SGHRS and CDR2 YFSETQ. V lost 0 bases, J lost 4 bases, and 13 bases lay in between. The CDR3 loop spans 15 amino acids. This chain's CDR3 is CASSLAAGSPYGYTF. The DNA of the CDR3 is TGCGCCAGCAGCTTGGCCGCGGGTTCCCCCTATGGCTACACCTTC. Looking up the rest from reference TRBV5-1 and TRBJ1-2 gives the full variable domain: KAGVTQTPRYLIKTRGQQVTLSCSPISGHRSVSWYQQTPGQGLQFLFEYFSETQRNKGNFPGRFSGRQFSNSRSEMNVSTLELGDSALYLCASSLAAGSPYGYTFGSGTRLTVV.

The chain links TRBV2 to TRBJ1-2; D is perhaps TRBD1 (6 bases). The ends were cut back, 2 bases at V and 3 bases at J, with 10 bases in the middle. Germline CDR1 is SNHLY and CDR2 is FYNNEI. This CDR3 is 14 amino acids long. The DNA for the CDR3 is TGTGCCAGCAGTGAACAGGGGCGAGACTATGGCTACACCTTC. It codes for CASSEQGRDYGYTF. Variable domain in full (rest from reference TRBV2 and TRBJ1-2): EPEVTQTPSHQVTQMGQEVILRCVPISNHLYFYWYRQILGQKVEFLVSFYNNEISEKSEIFDDQFSVERPDGSNFTLKIRSTKLEDSAMYFCASSEQGRDYGYTFGSGTRLTVV.

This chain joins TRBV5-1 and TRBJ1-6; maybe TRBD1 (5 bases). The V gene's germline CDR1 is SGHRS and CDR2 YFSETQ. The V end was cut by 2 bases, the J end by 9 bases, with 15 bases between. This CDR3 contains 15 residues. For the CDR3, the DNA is TGCGCCAGCAGCTTCTCAGGGCCATACGTTTCACCCCTCCACTTT. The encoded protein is CASSFSGPYVSPLHF.

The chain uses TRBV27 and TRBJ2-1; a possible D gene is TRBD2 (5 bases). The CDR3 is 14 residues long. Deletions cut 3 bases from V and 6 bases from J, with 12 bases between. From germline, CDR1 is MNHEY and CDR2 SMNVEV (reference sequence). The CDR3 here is CASSFPGRGNEQFF. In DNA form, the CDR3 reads TGTGCCAGCAGTTTCCCCGGACGGGGCAATGAGCAGTTCTTC.

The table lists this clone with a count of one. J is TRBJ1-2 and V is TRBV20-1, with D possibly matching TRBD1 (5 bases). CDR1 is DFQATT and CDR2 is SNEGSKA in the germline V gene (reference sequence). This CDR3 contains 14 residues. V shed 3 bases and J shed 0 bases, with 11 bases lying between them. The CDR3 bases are TGCAGTGCTAGTTCGGCAGGGACTAACTATGGCTACACCTTC. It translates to CSASSAGTNYGYTF.

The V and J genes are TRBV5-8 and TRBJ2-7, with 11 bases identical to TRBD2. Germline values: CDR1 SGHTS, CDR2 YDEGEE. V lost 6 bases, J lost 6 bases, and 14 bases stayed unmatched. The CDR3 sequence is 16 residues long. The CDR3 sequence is CASTTPGLADSGEQYF. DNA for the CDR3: TGTGCCAGCACGACGCCGGGACTAGCGGACTCAGGCGAGCAGTACTTC.

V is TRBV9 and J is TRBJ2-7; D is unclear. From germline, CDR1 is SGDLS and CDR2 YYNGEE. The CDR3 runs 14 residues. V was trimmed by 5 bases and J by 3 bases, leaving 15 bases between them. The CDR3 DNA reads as TGTGCCAGCAGTCCCGGGTCTACCCTCTACGAGCAGTACTTC. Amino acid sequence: CASSPGSTLYEQYF.

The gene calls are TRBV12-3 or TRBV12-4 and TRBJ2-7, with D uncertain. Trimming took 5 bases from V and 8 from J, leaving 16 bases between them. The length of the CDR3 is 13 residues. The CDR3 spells CASSQSSSPQQYF. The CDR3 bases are TGTGCCAGCAGTCAAAGTAGCTCCCCTCAGCAGTACTTC.

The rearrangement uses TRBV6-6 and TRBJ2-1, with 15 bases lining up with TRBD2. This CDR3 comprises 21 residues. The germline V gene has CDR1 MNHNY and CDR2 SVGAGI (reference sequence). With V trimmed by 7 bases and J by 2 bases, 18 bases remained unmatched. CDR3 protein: CASTYRGGLAGGGSPYNEQFF. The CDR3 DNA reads TGTGCCAGCACCTATAGGGGGGGACTAGCGGGAGGCGGCTCCCCCTACAATGAGCAGTTCTTC.

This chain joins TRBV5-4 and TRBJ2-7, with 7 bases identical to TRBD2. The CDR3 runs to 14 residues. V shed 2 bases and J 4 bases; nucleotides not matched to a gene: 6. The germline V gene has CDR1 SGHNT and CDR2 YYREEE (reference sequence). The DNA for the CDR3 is TGTGCCAGCAGCTTAAGCGGGATGGTATACGAGCAGTACTTC. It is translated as CASSLSGMVYEQYF. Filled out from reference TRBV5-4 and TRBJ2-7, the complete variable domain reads ETGVTQSPTHLIKTRGQQVTLRCSSQSGHNTVSWYQQALGQGPQFIFQYYREEENGRGNFPPRFSGLQFPNYSSELNVNALELDDSALYLCASSLSGMVYEQYFGPGTRLTVT.

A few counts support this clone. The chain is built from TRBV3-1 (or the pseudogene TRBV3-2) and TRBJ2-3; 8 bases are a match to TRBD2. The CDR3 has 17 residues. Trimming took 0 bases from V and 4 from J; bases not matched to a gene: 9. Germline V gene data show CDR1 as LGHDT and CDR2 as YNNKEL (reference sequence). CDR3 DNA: TGTGCCAGCAGCCAAGATCCGGGGGGGGCCGGAGCAGATACGCAGTATTTT. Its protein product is CASSQDPGGAGADTQYF.

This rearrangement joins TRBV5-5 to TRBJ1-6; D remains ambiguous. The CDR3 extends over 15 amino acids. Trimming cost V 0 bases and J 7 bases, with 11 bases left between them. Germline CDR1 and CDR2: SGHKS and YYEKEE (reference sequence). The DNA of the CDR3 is TGTGCCAGCAGCTTGGGAGGAAGGAAAAATTCACCCCTCCACTTT. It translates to CASSLGGRKNSPLHF. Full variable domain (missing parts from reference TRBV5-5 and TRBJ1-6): DAGVTQSPTHLIKTRGQQVTLRCSPISGHKSVSWYQQVLGQGPQFIFQYYEKEERGRGNFPDRFSARQFPNYSSELNVNALLLGDSALYLCASSLGGRKNSPLHFGNGTRLTVT.

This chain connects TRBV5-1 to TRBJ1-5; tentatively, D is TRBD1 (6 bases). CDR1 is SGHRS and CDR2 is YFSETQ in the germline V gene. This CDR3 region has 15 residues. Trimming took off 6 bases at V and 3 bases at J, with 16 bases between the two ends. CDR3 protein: CASIHEGVNNQPQHF. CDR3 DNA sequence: TGCGCCAGCATCCATGAGGGGGTGAACAATCAGCCCCAGCATTTT.